These 29 T cell receptor beta chains were all obtained from the same sample, sequenced in a study of blood T cells in healthy people across ages. Then a second PCR, running roughly 6 to 12 cycles, was carried out with a sample-barcoded 5' primer and a J-beta primer mix. One entry per CDR3 protein, called by TCRdb with MiXCR from the 5' RACE reads. The profile shows about a million distinct CDR3 sequences, roughly two fifths of them singletons. Specimen: blood. The receptors originated from a man aged 18 to 30 in good health.

V is TRBV20-1 and J is TRBJ1-6, with D uncertain. Trimming stripped 3 bases from V and 0 bases from J, with 6 bases between. The CDR3 runs 14 residues. The germline V gene has CDR1 DFQATT and CDR2 SNEGSKA (reference sequence). CDR3 sequence: CSASVSSYNSPLHF. The CDR3 DNA sequence: TGCAGTGCTAGTGTTAGCTCCTATAATTCACCCCTCCACTTT.

The chain is built from TRBV27 and TRBJ1-2, with D possibly being TRBD1 (5 bases). Trimming shortened V by 2 bases and J by 5 bases, and 15 bases separated the two germline ends. The CDR3 spans 15 residues. Germline V CDR1 and CDR2: MNHEY, SMNVEV (reference sequence). The CDR3: CASSLGFGTAYGYTF. CDR3 coding DNA: TGTGCCAGCAGTTTAGGGTTTGGGACTGCTTATGGCTACACCTTC.

The chain employs TRBV7-2 and TRBJ1-2, with unresolved D. Germline CDR1 reads SGHTA; CDR2 reads FQGNSA. The CDR3 totals 15 residues. V was shortened by 0 bases and J by 5 bases, with 13 bases between the two germline ends. CDR3 bases: TGTGCCAGCAGCTTAGCGAAGGAGACCCCATATGGCTACACCTTC. It specifies CASSLAKETPYGYTF. The whole variable domain, filled in from reference TRBV7-2 and TRBJ1-2, reads GAGVSQSPSNKVTEKGKDVELRCDPISGHTALYWYRQSLGQGLEFLIYFQGNSAPDKSGLPSDRFSAERTGGSVSTLTIQRTQQEDSAVYLCASSLAKETPYGYTFGSGTRLTVV.

CDR3 sequence: CASSLLDPPLSSGRTNYNEQFF. The CDR3 bases are TGTGCCAGCAGCCTATTAGACCCCCCACTATCTAGCGGCCGGACCAATTACAATGAGCAGTTCTTC. The rearrangement uses TRBV3-1 and TRBJ2-1; 7 bases are a match to TRBD2. The CDR3 runs to 22 residues. V dropped 4 bases and J dropped 4; count of bases not matched to a gene: 28. Germline V gives CDR1 LGHDT, CDR2 YNNKEL (reference sequence).

This clonotype was seen a handful of times. This chain uses TRBV2 with TRBJ1-1; no clear D gene. CDR3 length: 12 amino acids. Trimming removed 8 bases at V and 4 bases at J, with 11 bases between. The V gene's germline CDR1 is SNHLY and CDR2 FYNNEI. CDR3 amino acids: CASGNQATEAFF. CDR3 in DNA: TGTGCCAGCGGTAATCAAGCCACTGAAGCTTTCTTT.

The chain uses TRBV25-1 and TRBJ2-4, with 11 bases that match TRBD1. The J call is uncertain, as TRBJ2-7 better fits the DNA end. The CDR3 runs to 15 residues. Germline-derived CDR1 and CDR2 are MGHDK and SYGVNS. The CDR3 is CASSAPGTGGYEQYF. The DNA for the CDR3 is TGTGCCAGCAGTGCACCCGGGACAGGGGGTTACGAGCAGTACTTC.

This clonotype was observed many times. The chain uses TRBV7-2 and TRBJ2-3; 11 bases fit TRBD2. Germline trimming cut 2 bases from V and 14 bases from J; bases unmatched to any gene: 12. The CDR3 is made up of 15 amino acids. The V gene's germline CDR1 is SGHTA and CDR2 FQGNSA. The CDR3 loop is CASSLTLLAGEVVYF. In DNA form, the CDR3 reads TGTGCCAGCAGCTTAACGTTACTAGCGGGGGAGGTTGTGTATTTT. Full variable domain (rest looked up from reference TRBV7-2 and TRBJ2-3): GAGVSQSPSNKVTEKGKDVELRCDPISGHTALYWYRQSLGQGLEFLIYFQGNSAPDKSGLPSDRFSAERTGGSVSTLTIQRTQQEDSAVYLCASSLTLLAGEVVYFGPGTRLTVL.

This clonotype was found a few times. The DNA for the CDR3 is TGTGCCAGCAGCCAGACAGGGGCGAGATCTAACTATGGCTACACCTTC. As protein: CASSQTGARSNYGYTF. The chain carries TRBV6-6 and TRBJ1-2, with TRBD1 identical over 8 bases. CDR1 and CDR2 from the germline V gene are MNHNY and SVGAGI (reference sequence). J was trimmed by 0 bases and V by 6 bases; bases with no gene match: 9. The CDR3 loop spans 16 amino acids.

The gene calls are TRBV10-3 and TRBJ2-5; no definite D call. The CDR3 is 16 amino acids. The germline V gene encodes CDR1 ENHRY and CDR2 SYGVKD. V was clipped by 0 bases and J by 11 bases, with 22 bases between them. The CDR3: CAISESSSLKNNEQYF. Written as DNA, the CDR3 is TGTGCCATCAGTGAGTCGTCGTCCCTGAAGAACAATGAGCAGTACTTC.

The chain couples TRBV7-2 to TRBJ2-1; 9 nucleotides align to TRBD1. Germline CDR1 reads SGHTA; CDR2 reads FQGNSA. The CDR3 spans 15 residues. V trimming: 5 bases; J trimming: 4 bases; junction bases outside the gene matches: 6. CDR3 residues: CASSPQGQGYNEQFF. The CDR3, as DNA: TGTGCCAGCAGCCCTCAGGGACAGGGTTACAATGAGCAGTTCTTC.

The chain joins TRBV5-1 to TRBJ2-7; maybe TRBD1 (6 bases). The CDR3 totals 14 residues. V was cut by 0 bases and J by 2 bases, with 9 bases left in between. Germline CDR1 is SGHRS and CDR2 is YFSETQ. CDR3 coding DNA: TGCGCCAGCAGCTTGGTGCAGGGGCCCTACGAGCAGTACTTC. As protein: CASSLVQGPYEQYF.

The table lists this clonotype with a few counts. The chain links TRBV5-5 to TRBJ2-5, with 11 bases aligning to TRBD1. The ends lost 4 bases at V and 2 bases at J; junction bases unmatched: 10. The CDR3 loop spans 17 amino acids. Germline assignment: CDR1 SGHKS and CDR2 YYEKEE (reference sequence). The DNA of the CDR3 is TGTGCCAGCAGCGTATCAACGGACAGGGGGCGGCAAGAGACCCAGTACTTC. Amino acids: CASSVSTDRGRQETQYF.

This clonotype was detected ten times or more. J is TRBJ2-1 and V is TRBV7-2; the D gene could be TRBD1 or TRBD2 (5 bases each). Germline V gene sequence: CDR1 SGHTA, CDR2 FQGNSA. Trimming removed 1 base at V and 4 bases at J, with 8 bases between. The CDR3 consists of 14 residues. The CDR3 here is CASSLGGNYNEQFF. The CDR3 nucleotides read TGTGCCAGCAGCTTAGGGGGGAATTACAATGAGCAGTTCTTC. Drawing the rest from reference TRBV7-2 and TRBJ2-1, the complete variable domain is GAGVSQSPSNKVTEKGKDVELRCDPISGHTALYWYRQSLGQGLEFLIYFQGNSAPDKSGLPSDRFSAERTGGSVSTLTIQRTQQEDSAVYLCASSLGGNYNEQFFGPGTRLTVL.

The sample holds a few counts of this clonotype. The V gene is TRBV27, the J gene TRBJ2-3; D might be TRBD2 (5 bases). Trimming cost V 7 bases and J 4 bases, with 18 bases left between them. This CDR3 is built from 15 residues. Germline loops: CDR1 MNHEY, CDR2 SMNVEV (reference sequence). The CDR3 DNA follows: TGTGCCAGCAACACATACGACGAGGGCCCAGATACGCAGTATTTT. Amino acids: CASNTYDEGPDTQYF.

With respect to this clonotype: One end of the junction is discordant with germline, which a read error may explain. V is TRBV10-3 and J is TRBJ2-3; 10 bases map to TRBD2. This CDR3 contains 15 residues. Germline values: CDR1 ENHRY, CDR2 SYGVKD. The CDR3 coding sequence is TGCGCCATCAGCCTAAGCGGGGGGGCGACAGATACGCAGTATTTT. Translating it yields CAISLSGGATDTQYF.

This clonotype showed up just a few times. The chain joins TRBV10-3 to TRBJ2-7; the D is unclear. The V end lost 2 bases, the J end lost 9 bases, and 20 bases lay between the germline ends. The CDR3 covers 15 residues. Germline V gene data show CDR1 as ENHRY and CDR2 as SYGVKD. The CDR3 loop reads CAISEEPRSRDGQYF. The DNA for the CDR3 is TGTGCCATCAGTGAGGAACCGAGATCGCGAGATGGGCAGTACTTC.

This clonotype was seen more than once but under ten times. The CDR3 loop is CASRPGLGDNEQFF. The CDR3 DNA is TGCGCCAGCAGACCGGGACTAGGCGACAATGAGCAGTTCTTC. This chain joins TRBV4-1 and TRBJ2-1, with 8 bases fitting TRBD2. V was clipped by 6 bases and J by 5 bases; unmatched bases: 6. The CDR3 totals 14 residues. CDR1 and CDR2 from the germline V gene are MGHRA and YSYEKL.

This clonotype was recorded a few times. In DNA form, the CDR3 reads TGTGCCAGCAGCGCCCCAGACACCAAAAACATTCAGTACTTC. This gives the protein CASSAPDTKNIQYF. This chain joins TRBV4-2 and TRBJ2-4; no reliable D call. This CDR3 comprises 14 residues. V shed 5 bases and J shed 2 bases, with 10 bases lying between them. Germline V gene data show CDR1 as LGHNA and CDR2 as YNFKEQ.

This clonotype appeared many times. The rearrangement joins TRBV5-5 to TRBJ2-5; a possible D gene is TRBD1 (6 bases). Per germline, CDR1 SGHKS and CDR2 YYEKEE (reference sequence). Trimming cost V 2 bases and J 1 base, with 9 bases left between them. This CDR3 region has 14 residues. CDR3: CASSFWGPQETQYF. The CDR3 DNA sequence: TGTGCCAGCAGCTTTTGGGGGCCCCAAGAGACCCAGTACTTC. Full variable domain (outside the CDR3, taken from reference TRBV5-5 and TRBJ2-5): DAGVTQSPTHLIKTRGQQVTLRCSPISGHKSVSWYQQVLGQGPQFIFQYYEKEERGRGNFPDRFSARQFPNYSSELNVNALLLGDSALYLCASSFWGPQETQYFGPGTRLLVL.

Comment on this clonotype: A junction end diverges from the germline sequence, so it may reflect a read error. The chain recombines TRBV14 with TRBJ1-2; D is ambiguous. Germline loops: CDR1 SGHDN, CDR2 FVKESK. The CDR3 is 14 amino acids. CDR3 nucleotides: TGTGCCGGCAGCCATTTCAGGCGAGAGGATGGCTACACCTTC. Its translation is CAGSHFRREDGYTF.

The CDR3 bases are TGTGCCAGCAGTGTCGGTCAGAAGCGACAGCCCCAGCATTTT. This encodes CASSVGQKRQPQHF. V gene TRBV12-3 or TRBV12-4 combines with J gene TRBJ1-5; D gene uncertain. The CDR3 extends over 14 amino acids. Trimming took 5 bases from V and 7 from J, leaving 15 bases between them.

The chain couples TRBV25-1 to TRBJ1-4; tentatively, D is TRBD1 (5 bases). Trimming took 7 bases from V and 7 from J, leaving 13 bases between them. Per germline, CDR1 MGHDK and CDR2 SYGVNS. CDR3 size: 13 residues. Here the CDR3 reads CASNGGEIEKLFF. The CDR3 region has the DNA TGTGCCAGCAACGGAGGGGAGATTGAAAAACTGTTTTTT.

V gene TRBV4-3 combines with J gene TRBJ1-6; D is possibly TRBD1 (5 bases). The length of the CDR3 is 16 residues. Germline V CDR1 and CDR2: LGHNA, YSLEER. The V gene lost 1 base and the J gene lost 12 bases, with 19 bases spanning the gap. The CDR3 sequence: CASSQAVLGQGEPLHF. In DNA form, the CDR3 reads TGCGCCAGCAGCCAAGCGGTCCTAGGGCAGGGTGAACCCCTCCACTTT.

The chain joins TRBV7-2 to TRBJ1-2, with D perhaps matching TRBD1 (6 bases). This CDR3 spans 14 amino acids. Trimming took off 2 bases at V and 4 bases at J, with 11 bases between the two ends. Germline CDR1 and CDR2: SGHTA and FQGNSA. This chain's CDR3 is CASSLNQGPYGYTF. CDR3 nucleotide sequence: TGTGCCAGCAGCTTAAATCAGGGGCCCTATGGCTACACCTTC.

The chain combines TRBV4-1 with TRBJ2-1; 10 bases fit TRBD2. CDR3 length: 14 amino acids. In germline, CDR1 is MGHRA, CDR2 YSYEKL. Trimming at V came to 6 bases and at J to 9 bases, leaving 8 bases not matched to a gene. CDR3 protein: CASRRLAGVGEQFF. CDR3 nucleotide sequence: TGCGCCAGCAGGCGACTAGCGGGTGTTGGTGAGCAGTTCTTC.

This clonotype was picked up many times. V is TRBV29-1 and J is TRBJ1-1; D is possibly TRBD1 (5 bases). CDR3 length: 13 amino acids. Germline-derived CDR1 and CDR2 are SQVTM and ANQGSEA. V shed 6 bases and J shed 3 bases, with 14 bases lying between them. CDR3 bases: TGCAGCGTCGCGAGGGGAGAGTACACTGAAGCTTTCTTT. It translates to CSVARGEYTEAFF.

This chain links TRBV5-1 with TRBJ1-4; D is perhaps TRBD1 (6 bases). CDR1 is SGHRS, CDR2 YFSETQ, per germline. The CDR3 has 14 residues. V dropped 1 base and J dropped 9 bases, with 13 bases sitting between them. In DNA, the CDR3 is TGCGCCAGCAGCTTGCTTGAGGACAGTAAAAAACTGTTTTTT. This encodes CASSLLEDSKKLFF.

The chain is built from TRBV5-1 and TRBJ2-5, with D possibly being TRBD2 (5 bases). Looked up from germline, CDR1 is SGHRS and CDR2 is YFSETQ. This CDR3 is built from 15 residues. Deletions cut 2 bases from V and 2 bases from J, with 13 bases between. The DNA of the CDR3 is TGCGCCAGCAGCTTTGGACTTAGGTTACAAGAGACCCAGTACTTC. Its protein product is CASSFGLRLQETQYF.

This clonotype was found a few times. The chain has TRBV10-3 and TRBJ2-1; possible D gene TRBD2, 6 bases. The CDR3 loop spans 13 amino acids. V lost 4 bases to trimming and J lost 5 bases, with 9 bases between them. Germline CDR1 ENHRY, CDR2 SYGVKD. The CDR3: CAISGGGHNEQFF. CDR3 nucleotides: TGTGCCATCAGTGGAGGAGGGCACAATGAGCAGTTCTTC.